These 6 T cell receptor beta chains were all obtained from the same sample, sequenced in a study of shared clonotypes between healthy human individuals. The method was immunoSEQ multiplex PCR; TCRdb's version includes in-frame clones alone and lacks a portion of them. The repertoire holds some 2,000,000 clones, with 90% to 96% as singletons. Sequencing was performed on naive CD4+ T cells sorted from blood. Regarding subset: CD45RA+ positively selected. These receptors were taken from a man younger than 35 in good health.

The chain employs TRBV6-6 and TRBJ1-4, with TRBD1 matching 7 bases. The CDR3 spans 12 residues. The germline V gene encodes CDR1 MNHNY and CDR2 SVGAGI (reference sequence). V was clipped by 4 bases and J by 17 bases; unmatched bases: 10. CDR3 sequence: CASSSPTGLIFF. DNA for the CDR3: TGTGCCAGCAGTTCCCCGACAGGGCTAATCTTTTTT.

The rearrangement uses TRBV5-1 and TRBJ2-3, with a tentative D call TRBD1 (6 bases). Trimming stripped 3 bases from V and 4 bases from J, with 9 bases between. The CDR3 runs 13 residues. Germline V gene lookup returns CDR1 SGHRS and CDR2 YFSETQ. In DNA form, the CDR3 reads TGCGCCAGCAGCTCACAGGGTTCAGATACGCAGTATTTT. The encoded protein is CASSSQGSDTQYF.

The CDR3, as DNA: TGTGCCACCAGCAGGGCATGGACAGGGACCACCTACGAGCAGTACTTC. This sequence encodes CATSRAWTGTTYEQYF. The gene calls are TRBV15 and TRBJ2-7; 8 nucleotides agree with TRBD1. This CDR3 has 16 amino acids. The junction had 9 bases not matched to a gene; V was cut back by 3 bases and J by 2 bases. From germline, CDR1 is LNHNV and CDR2 YYDKDF (reference sequence).

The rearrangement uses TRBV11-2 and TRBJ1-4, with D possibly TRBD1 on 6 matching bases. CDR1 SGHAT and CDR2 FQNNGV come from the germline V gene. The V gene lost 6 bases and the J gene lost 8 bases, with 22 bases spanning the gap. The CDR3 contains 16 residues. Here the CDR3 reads CASRPWRDNLLEKLFF. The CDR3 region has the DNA TGTGCCAGCAGGCCCTGGCGGGACAATTTATTGGAAAAACTGTTTTTT.

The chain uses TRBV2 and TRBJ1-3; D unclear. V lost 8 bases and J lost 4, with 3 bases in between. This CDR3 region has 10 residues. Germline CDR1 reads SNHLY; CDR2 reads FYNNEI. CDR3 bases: TGTGCCAGCGGGGGAAACACCATATATTTT. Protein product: CASGGNTIYF.

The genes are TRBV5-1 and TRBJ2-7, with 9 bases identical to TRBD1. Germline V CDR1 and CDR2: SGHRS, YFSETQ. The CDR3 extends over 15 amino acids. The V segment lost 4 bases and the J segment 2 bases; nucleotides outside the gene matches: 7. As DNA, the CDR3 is TGCGCCAGCAGCCCTGACAGGGGGAAACCCTACGAGCAGTACTTC. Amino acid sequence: CASSPDRGKPYEQYF.